This T cell receptor beta chain derives from a study of human T cells and chemical hapten exposure. In the case of this clonotype: The antigen remains unidentified.

Study-wide findings and caveats: Significantly more large CDR3 similarity clusters arose among expanded TCRs than among controls.

TCRdb ran MiXCR on the RACE reads and lists one entry per CDR3 protein. Found here are 300,000 to 450,000 distinct CDR3 sequences, about 5.1% of them singletons; the top ten hold 2.5% to 3%. The time point denotes: pre-sensitization, week 0. Stated treatment: therapeutic diphenylcyclopropenone sensitization with weekly scalp DPC. CDR1 and CDR2 from the germline V gene are DFQATT and SNEGSKA (reference sequence). This CDR3 contains 14 residues. V lost 5 bases to trimming and J lost 1 base, with 14 bases between them. This clonotype was obtained from a woman between 45 and 65 years old with alopecia areata. Some clones in this sample may be carry-over from other donors' samples. The V gene is TRBV20-1, the J gene TRBJ1-1; weak D call: TRBD1 (6 bases). The sequencing used whole blood, collected in connection with sensitization to the hapten diphenylcyclopropenone (DPC). CDR3 in amino acids: CSAAPGHPNTEAFF. The CDR3 DNA follows: TGCAGTGCTGCACCGGGACACCCGAACACTGAAGCTTTCTTT.